The source of this TCR beta chain is a study of blood T cell repertoires in COVID-19. Using immunoSEQ multiplex PCR, the repertoire was profiled, and TCRdb retains in-frame clones only, with some absent. Of approximately 100,000 clones detected, about 86% appear once; the ten largest clones hold roughly 6.2%. The CDR3 spans 12 residues. From germline, CDR1 is SGHNT and CDR2 YYREEE (reference sequence). Trimming removed 2 bases at V and 7 bases at J, with 8 bases between. The V and J genes are TRBV5-4 and TRBJ2-3; D gene unclear. The clonotype was recovered from a man aged 60-69 years with acute or convalescent COVID-19. Material: peripheral blood. CDR3: CASSLLLYTQYF. In DNA form, the CDR3 reads TGTGCCAGCAGCTTACTCCTATATACGCAGTATTTT.